What follows is one TCR beta chain and its context. Its antigen is not identified. Donors, without exception, were Caucasian adults residing in Nashville, Tennessee. CD4+ cells underwent separation, giving CD45RA+ naive and CD45RA-negative memory subsets. Germline assignment: CDR1 SEHNR and CDR2 FQNEAQ (reference sequence). Trimming shortened V by 2 bases and J by 3 bases, and 8 bases separated the two germline ends. The CDR3 runs 13 residues. The sample belongs to a study of shared clonotypes between healthy human individuals. Study-wide results and caveats: The study sampled only blood, and tissue repertoires likely differ.

Profiled with immunoSEQ multiplex PCR; TCRdb holds only in-frame clones, not every one. The sample consists of about 1 million clones, roughly 80% of them appearing once. The source material was memory CD4+ T cells sorted from blood. Subset here: CD45RA-negative fraction. The V and J genes are TRBV7-9 and TRBJ2-7, with D perhaps TRBD1 or TRBD2 (5 bases each). The sequence was collected from a man aged 18 to 29 in good health. The CDR3 loop is CASSLMGVYEQYF. The CDR3 DNA reads as TGTGCCAGCAGCTTAATGGGGGTCTACGAGCAGTACTTC.